Sequencing of this T cell receptor (beta chain) was carried out in a study of early T cells in non-severe SARS-CoV-2 infection. In its sample, this clonotype was seen many times. TCRdb passed the 5' RACE reads through MiXCR, listing each CDR3 protein once. The top ten hold over 12% of the sample, which has 30,000 to 40,000 distinct CDR3 sequences, 5% to 6% seen once. Germline values: CDR1 MRHNA, CDR2 SNTAGT. This CDR3 has 14 residues. Deletions cut 0 bases from V and 2 bases from J, with 2 bases between. This receptor was taken from an adult who was a healthcare worker with PCR-confirmed SARS-CoV-2 infection or an uninfected control (not recorded which). The chain is built from TRBV6-4 and TRBJ2-6; no clear D gene. The sequenced material came from whole blood. CDR3 bases: TGTGCCAGCAGTGACTCCCCTGGGGCCAACGTCCTGACTTTC. It encodes CASSDSPGANVLTF.